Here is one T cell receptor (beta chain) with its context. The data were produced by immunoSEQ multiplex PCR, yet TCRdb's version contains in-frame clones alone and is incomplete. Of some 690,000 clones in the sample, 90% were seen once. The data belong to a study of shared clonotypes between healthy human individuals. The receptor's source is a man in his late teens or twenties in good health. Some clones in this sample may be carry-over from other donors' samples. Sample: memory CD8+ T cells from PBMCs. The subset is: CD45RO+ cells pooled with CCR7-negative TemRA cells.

CDR3 sequence: CASSIKWRDSPYEQYF. Written as DNA, the CDR3 is TGTGCCAGTAGTATTAAGTGGAGAGACAGTCCCTACGAGCAGTACTTC. The chain carries TRBV19 and TRBJ2-7, with a weak D call TRBD1 (5 bases). The germline CDR1 and CDR2 sequences are LNHDA and SQIVND (reference sequence). The V and J ends lost 3 bases and 2 bases respectively, with 17 bases between them. The CDR3 length is 16 residues. The variable domain in full, completed from reference TRBV19 and TRBJ2-7, reads DGGITQSPKYLFRKEGQNVTLSCEQNLNHDAMYWYRQDPGQGLRLIYYSQIVNDFQKGDIAEGYSVSREKKESFPLTVTSAQKNPTAFYLCASSIKWRDSPYEQYFGPGTRLTVT.